Listed here are 22 T cell receptor beta chains from one sample, sequenced in a study of cytomegalovirus exposure and HLA in healthy donors. Researchers ran the PCR with 60 Vbeta and 13 Jbeta primers. Using immunoSEQ multiplex PCR, the repertoire was profiled, and TCRdb retains in-frame clones only, with some absent. The repertoire holds more than 100,000 clones, with approximately 70% as singletons. Sequenced: PBMCs. The origin of the receptors is a woman aged 50 to 60 in good health and CMV-seronegative.

The chain is built from TRBV30 and TRBJ1-2; the D gene is possibly TRBD1 (6 bases). The CDR3 has 15 amino acids. Germline CDR1 and CDR2: GTSNPN and SVGIG (reference sequence). The V end lost 0 bases, the J end lost 2 bases, and 13 bases lay between the germline ends. As DNA, the CDR3 is TGTGCCTGGAGTGTACAGGGACGGGGAAACTATGGCTACACCTTC. It codes for CAWSVQGRGNYGYTF.

V and J are TRBV4-2 and TRBJ1-1, with 9 bases lining up with TRBD1. Trimming cost V 0 bases and J 6 bases; bases outside gene matches: 2. Germline assignment: CDR1 LGHNA and CDR2 YNFKEQ. The CDR3 runs 14 residues. In DNA, the CDR3 is TGTGCCAGCAGCCAAGATCACAGGGGGCCTGAAGCTTTCTTT. This encodes CASSQDHRGPEAFF.

The V gene is TRBV27, the J gene TRBJ2-7; 8 nucleotides align to TRBD2. Trimming took 7 bases from V and 4 from J; bases not matched to a gene: 12. CDR3 length: 15 residues. Per germline, CDR1 MNHEY and CDR2 SMNVEV (reference sequence). CDR3 bases: TGTGCCAGCAAGGTTCGACCCCGGGAGGGGTACGAGCAGTACTTC. Translated, it gives CASKVRPREGYEQYF.

J is TRBJ2-2 and V is TRBV20-1, with D perhaps TRBD1 (6 bases). Germline V lookup: CDR1 DFQATT, CDR2 SNEGSKA (reference sequence). The V end lost 2 bases, the J end lost 12 bases, and 10 bases lay between the germline ends. The CDR3 is 11 residues long. CDR3 region: CSARNREKLFF. The CDR3 nucleotides read TGCAGTGCTAGAAACAGGGAAAAGCTGTTTTTT.

The chain carries TRBV9 and TRBJ2-7, with TRBD1 as a possible D gene (6 bases). Germline assignment: CDR1 SGDLS and CDR2 YYNGEE. Trimming pared 3 bases from V and 2 bases from J, leaving 15 bases between. The CDR3 length is 15 residues. DNA of the CDR3: TGTGCCAGCAGCGCCCGGGACAAAGGCACCTACGAGCAGTACTTC. It yields the protein CASSARDKGTYEQYF.

This clone was seen a handful of times. This chain connects TRBV5-1 to TRBJ2-6, with D unresolved. The length of the CDR3 is 15 residues. Germline V gene sequence: CDR1 SGHRS, CDR2 YFSETQ. V was cut by 1 base and J by 2 bases, with 7 bases left in between. CDR3 sequence: CASSLTSPGANVLTF. The CDR3 region has the DNA TGCGCCAGCAGCTTGACCAGTCCTGGGGCCAACGTCCTGACTTTC.

This chain uses TRBV4-1 with TRBJ2-1, with D unresolved. CDR3 size: 12 residues. Trimming left V 0 bases short and J 16 bases short, with 13 bases between. Looked up from germline, CDR1 is MGHRA and CDR2 is YSYEKL. The CDR3 nucleotides are TGCGCCAGCAGCCAAGATGCTAGTTCTTACTTCTTC. Translating it yields CASSQDASSYFF.

This chain uses TRBV27 with TRBJ1-2; 8 bases map to TRBD1. Germline CDR1 is MNHEY and CDR2 is SMNVEV (reference sequence). This CDR3 contains 15 residues. V shed 8 bases and J 4 bases; nucleotides not matched to a gene: 12. The CDR3 protein is CASQNGQGSIYGYTF. The CDR3 nucleotides read TGTGCCAGCCAAAACGGACAGGGTAGTATCTATGGCTACACCTTC.

This rearrangement joins TRBV19 to TRBJ2-1; TRBD1 might be the D (6 bases). Trimming stripped 1 base from V and 7 bases from J, with 17 bases between. This CDR3 contains 16 residues. Germline CDR1 is LNHDA and CDR2 is SQIVND (reference sequence). The CDR3 reads CASSIGPDTGWNEQFF. Here the CDR3 DNA reads TGTGCCAGTAGTATAGGGCCCGACACAGGGTGGAATGAGCAGTTCTTC.

The CDR3 spells CASSLETTNEKLFF. DNA for the CDR3: TGTGCCAGCAGCTTAGAGACAACTAATGAAAAACTGTTTTTT. This rearrangement joins TRBV5-4 to TRBJ1-4; D is unclear. The CDR3 is 14 residues long. Trimming removed 2 bases from V and 0 bases from J, with 5 bases in between. Germline V CDR1 and CDR2: SGHNT, YYREEE (reference sequence).

The CDR3 DNA reads TGTGCCAGCAGGGGACAGTTGAATCAGCCCCAGCATTTT. Protein: CASRGQLNQPQHF. J is TRBJ1-5 and V is TRBV2, with 7 bases that match TRBD1. Germline lookup yields CDR1 SNHLY and CDR2 FYNNEI. V lost 6 bases and J lost 4; bases outside the gene matches: 3. The CDR3 is 13 amino acids.

This clone turned up a few times. V gene TRBV7-2 combines with J gene TRBJ2-5; D might be TRBD2 (5 bases). Germline-derived CDR1 and CDR2 are SGHTA and FQGNSA. Trimming took off 5 bases at V and 11 bases at J, with 24 bases between the two ends. The CDR3 has 15 residues. The chain's CDR3 is CASSPDWLIQKEQYF. The CDR3 DNA reads TGTGCCAGCAGCCCGGACTGGTTAATTCAAAAGGAGCAGTACTTC.

The V gene is TRBV11-3, the J gene TRBJ2-6; 10 bases fit TRBD1. This CDR3 region has 18 residues. J was trimmed by 0 bases and V by 5 bases; bases with no gene match: 7. Germline V gene lookup returns CDR1 SGHNT and CDR2 YENEEA. CDR3 DNA: TGTGCCAGCAGCCCCGACGGGACAGGGGTCTCTGGGGCCAACGTCCTGACTTTC. Encoded protein: CASSPDGTGVSGANVLTF. The entire variable domain, with the rest obtained from reference TRBV11-3 and TRBJ2-6, is as follows: EAGVVQSPRYKIIEKKQPVAFWCNPISGHNTLYWYLQNLGQGPELLIRYENEEAVDDSQLPKDRFSAERLKGVDSTLKIQPAELGDSAVYLCASSPDGTGVSGANVLTFGAGSRLTVL.

V gene TRBV5-1 combines with J gene TRBJ2-7; D ambiguous. Germline V lookup: CDR1 SGHRS, CDR2 YFSETQ. The V and J ends lost 0 bases and 6 bases respectively, with 10 bases between them. The CDR3 consists of 13 residues. CDR3 sequence: CASSLGYNLEQYF. The CDR3 DNA sequence: TGCGCCAGCAGCTTGGGCTATAATCTCGAGCAGTACTTC.

This chain connects TRBV14 to TRBJ2-7, with D possibly being TRBD2 (5 bases). CDR1 is SGHDN and CDR2 is FVKESK in the germline V gene. The V end lost 5 bases, the J end lost 6 bases, and 20 bases lay between the germline ends. The length of the CDR3 is 15 residues. Here the CDR3 reads CASSAASWFPAEQYF. In nucleotides, the CDR3 is TGTGCCAGCAGCGCCGCTAGCTGGTTTCCTGCCGAGCAGTACTTC.

The CDR3 spells CASSNPTGETLSSGNTIYF. In nucleotides, the CDR3 is TGTGCCAGTAGTAATCCAACCGGCGAGACACTGAGTTCTGGAAACACCATATATTTT. The V call is TRBV19, the J call TRBJ1-3; D call uncertain. Per the germline V gene, CDR1 is LNHDA and CDR2 is SQIVND (reference sequence). This CDR3 is built from 19 residues. Trimming removed 4 bases from V and 1 base from J, with 23 bases in between.

J is TRBJ2-1 and V is TRBV5-6; TRBD1 matches at 7 bases. V trimming: 4 bases; J trimming: 2 bases; junction bases outside the gene matches: 9. Germline V gives CDR1 SGHDT, CDR2 YYEEEE. The CDR3 length is 16 residues. The CDR3 region is CASSPDRLKPYNEQFF. Written as DNA, the CDR3 is TGTGCCAGCAGCCCGGACAGGCTCAAGCCCTACAATGAGCAGTTCTTC.

For this clone: This sample also contains other DNA sequences that code for the same CDR3. This rearrangement joins TRBV6-5 to TRBJ1-1; D is unclear. In germline, CDR1 is MNHEY, CDR2 SVGAGI. The germline V and J ends were trimmed by 5 bases and 1 base, with 8 bases remaining between them. CDR3 size: 13 residues. CDR3 DNA sequence: TGTGCCAGCAGTAGCGGCGGGAACACTGAAGCTTTCTTT. This encodes CASSSGGNTEAFF.

V usage is TRBV2 and J usage is TRBJ1-3, with 12 bases fitting TRBD1. This CDR3 has 14 amino acids. Trimming removed 6 bases from V and 9 bases from J; junction bases left unmatched: 6. Germline V CDR1 and CDR2: SNHLY, FYNNEI. CDR3 DNA: TGTGCCAGCAGCCTCCAGGGACAGGGGGCCACCATATATTTT. Its protein is CASSLQGQGATIYF.

The chain joins TRBV4-1 to TRBJ2-7; D perhaps matches TRBD2 (6 bases). The CDR3 has 16 amino acids. The V gene's germline CDR1 is MGHRA and CDR2 YSYEKL. Trimming took off 3 bases at V and 0 bases at J, with 15 bases between the two ends. The CDR3 loop is CASSHSGRGSSYEQYF. The CDR3 region has the DNA TGCGCCAGCAGCCATTCCGGGCGGGGCAGCTCCTACGAGCAGTACTTC.

V gene TRBV18 combines with J gene TRBJ1-5; D may be TRBD1 (6 bases). This CDR3 region has 14 residues. V lost 5 bases, J lost 2 bases, and 10 bases lay in between. Germline lookup yields CDR1 KGHSH and CDR2 LQKENI. CDR3 DNA sequence: TGTGCCAGCTCAACAGGGCGCGGCAATCAGCCCCAGCATTTT. Translation: CASSTGRGNQPQHF.

The chain links TRBV10-3 to TRBJ2-2, with 8 nucleotides matching TRBD2. CDR3 length: 12 amino acids. In germline, CDR1 is ENHRY, CDR2 SYGVKD. Trimming took 8 bases from V and 7 from J; bases not matched to a gene: 3. CDR3 DNA: TGTGCCATCGGACTAGCCGGCGGGGAGCTGTTTTTT. It codes for CAIGLAGGELFF.